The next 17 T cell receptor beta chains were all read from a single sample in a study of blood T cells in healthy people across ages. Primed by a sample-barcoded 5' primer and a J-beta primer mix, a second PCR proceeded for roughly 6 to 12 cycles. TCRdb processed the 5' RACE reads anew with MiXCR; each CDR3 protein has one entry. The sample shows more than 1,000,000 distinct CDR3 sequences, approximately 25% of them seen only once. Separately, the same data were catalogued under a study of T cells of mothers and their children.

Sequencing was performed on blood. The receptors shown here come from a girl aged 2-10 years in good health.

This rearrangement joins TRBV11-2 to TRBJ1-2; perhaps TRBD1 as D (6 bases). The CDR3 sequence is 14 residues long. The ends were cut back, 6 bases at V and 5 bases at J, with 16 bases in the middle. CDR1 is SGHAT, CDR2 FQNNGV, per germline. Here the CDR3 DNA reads TGTGCCAGCAGTTTAAGTACAGGGATTTATGGCTACACCTTC. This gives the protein CASSLSTGIYGYTF.

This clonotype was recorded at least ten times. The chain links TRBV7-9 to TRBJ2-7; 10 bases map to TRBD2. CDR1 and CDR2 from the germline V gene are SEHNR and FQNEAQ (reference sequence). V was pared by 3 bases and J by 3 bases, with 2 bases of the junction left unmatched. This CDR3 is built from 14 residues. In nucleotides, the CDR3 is TGTGCCAGCAGCTTCCTAGCGGGGGACTACGAGCAGTACTTC. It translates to CASSFLAGDYEQYF. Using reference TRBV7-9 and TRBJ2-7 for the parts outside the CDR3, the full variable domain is DTGVSQNPRHKITKRGQNVTFRCDPISEHNRLYWYRQTLGQGPEFLTYFQNEAQLEKSRLLSDRFSAERPKGSFSTLEIQRTEQGDSAMYLCASSFLAGDYEQYFGPGTRLTVT.

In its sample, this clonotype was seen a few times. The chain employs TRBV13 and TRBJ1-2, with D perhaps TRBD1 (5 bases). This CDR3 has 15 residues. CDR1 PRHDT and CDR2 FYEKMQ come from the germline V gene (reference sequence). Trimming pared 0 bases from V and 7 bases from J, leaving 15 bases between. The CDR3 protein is CASSLGGREFRGYTF. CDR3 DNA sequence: TGTGCCAGCAGCTTAGGGGGCAGGGAATTTCGTGGCTACACCTTC.

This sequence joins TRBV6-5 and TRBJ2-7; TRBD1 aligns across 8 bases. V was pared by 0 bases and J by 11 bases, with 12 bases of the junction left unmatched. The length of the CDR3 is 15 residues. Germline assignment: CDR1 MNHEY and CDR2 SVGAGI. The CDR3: CASSYSSSSQGVKYF. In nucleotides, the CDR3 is TGTGCCAGCAGTTACTCGAGCTCTTCACAGGGGGTCAAGTACTTC.

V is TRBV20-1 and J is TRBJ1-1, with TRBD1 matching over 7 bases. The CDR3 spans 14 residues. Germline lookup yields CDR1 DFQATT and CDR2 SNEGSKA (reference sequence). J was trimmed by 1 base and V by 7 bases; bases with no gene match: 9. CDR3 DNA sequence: TGCAGTGTAGGCGGAGGACAGGCGAACACTGAAGCTTTCTTT. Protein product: CSVGGGQANTEAFF.

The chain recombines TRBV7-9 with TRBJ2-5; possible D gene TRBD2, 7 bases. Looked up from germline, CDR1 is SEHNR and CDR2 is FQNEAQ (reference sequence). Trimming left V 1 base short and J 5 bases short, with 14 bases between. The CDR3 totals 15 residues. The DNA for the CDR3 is TGTGCCAGCAGCTTAGTGCGGGAGAGGGGGGAGACCCAGTACTTC. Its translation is CASSLVRERGETQYF.

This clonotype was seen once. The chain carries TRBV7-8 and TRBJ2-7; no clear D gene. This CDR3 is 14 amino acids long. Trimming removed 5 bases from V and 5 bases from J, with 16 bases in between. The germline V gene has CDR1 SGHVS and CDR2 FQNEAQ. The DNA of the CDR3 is TGTGCCAGCAGCCCCGGACGGGTAGGAGACGAGCAGTACTTC. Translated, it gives CASSPGRVGDEQYF.

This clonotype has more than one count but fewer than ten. CDR3: CASRLYREGGYTF. The CDR3 DNA reads TGTGCCAGCAGACTATACAGGGAGGGGGGCTACACCTTC. The chain recombines TRBV28 with TRBJ1-2, with TRBD1 as a possible D gene (6 bases). The germline CDR1 and CDR2 sequences are MDHEN and SYDVKM. This CDR3 region has 13 residues. Trimming left V 6 bases short and J 8 bases short, with 16 bases between.

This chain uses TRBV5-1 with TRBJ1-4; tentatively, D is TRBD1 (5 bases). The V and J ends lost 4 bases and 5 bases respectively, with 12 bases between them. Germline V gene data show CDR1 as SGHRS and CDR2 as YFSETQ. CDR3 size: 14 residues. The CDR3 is CASSQGATNEKLFF. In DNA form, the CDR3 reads TGCGCCAGCAGCCAAGGGGCGACCAATGAAAAACTGTTTTTT.

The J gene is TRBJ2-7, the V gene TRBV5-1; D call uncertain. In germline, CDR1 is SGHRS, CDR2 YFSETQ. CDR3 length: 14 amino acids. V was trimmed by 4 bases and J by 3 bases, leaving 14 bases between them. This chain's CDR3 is CASSPDREDYEQYF. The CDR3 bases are TGCGCCAGCAGCCCGGACCGTGAGGACTACGAGCAGTACTTC.

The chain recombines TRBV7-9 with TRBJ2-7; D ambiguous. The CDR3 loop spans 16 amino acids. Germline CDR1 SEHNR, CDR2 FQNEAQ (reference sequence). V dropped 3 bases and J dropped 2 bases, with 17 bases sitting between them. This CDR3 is CASSFPQFAQTYEQYF. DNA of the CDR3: TGTGCCAGCAGCTTTCCTCAGTTCGCCCAAACCTACGAGCAGTACTTC.

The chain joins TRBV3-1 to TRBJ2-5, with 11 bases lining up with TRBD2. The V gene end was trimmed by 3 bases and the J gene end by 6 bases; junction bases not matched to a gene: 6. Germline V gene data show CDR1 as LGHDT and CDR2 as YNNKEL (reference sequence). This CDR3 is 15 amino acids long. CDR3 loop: CASSQVAGGEQTQYF. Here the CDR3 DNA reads TGTGCCAGCAGCCAGGTAGCGGGAGGGGAGCAGACCCAGTACTTC.

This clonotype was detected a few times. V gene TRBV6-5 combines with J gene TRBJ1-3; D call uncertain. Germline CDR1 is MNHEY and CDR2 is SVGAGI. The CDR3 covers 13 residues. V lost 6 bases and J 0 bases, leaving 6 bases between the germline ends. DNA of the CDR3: TGTGCCAGCAGAGCTATCTCTGGAAACACCATATATTTT. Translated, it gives CASRAISGNTIYF.

The CDR3 spells CASSPPLVADTEAFF. CDR3 DNA: TGTGCCAGCAGCCCCCCCTTAGTGGCGGACACTGAAGCTTTCTTT. The chain combines TRBV7-9 with TRBJ1-1; D unclear. Germline values: CDR1 SEHNR, CDR2 FQNEAQ (reference sequence). The CDR3 consists of 15 residues. Trimming left V 5 bases short and J 3 bases short, with 16 bases between.

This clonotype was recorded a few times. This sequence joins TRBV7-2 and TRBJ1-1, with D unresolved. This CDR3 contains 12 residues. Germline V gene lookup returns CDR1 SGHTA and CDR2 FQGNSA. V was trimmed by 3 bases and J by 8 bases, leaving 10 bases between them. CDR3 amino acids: CASSFERGEAFF. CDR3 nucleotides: TGTGCCAGCAGCTTCGAGAGAGGAGAAGCTTTCTTT. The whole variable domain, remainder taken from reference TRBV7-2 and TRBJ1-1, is GAGVSQSPSNKVTEKGKDVELRCDPISGHTALYWYRQSLGQGLEFLIYFQGNSAPDKSGLPSDRFSAERTGGSVSTLTIQRTQQEDSAVYLCASSFERGEAFFGQGTRLTVV.

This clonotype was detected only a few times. The DNA of the CDR3 is TGTGCCAGCAGTGTAGGCGGGGGCAACACAGATACGCAGTATTTT. Protein sequence: CASSVGGGNTDTQYF. V and J are TRBV2 and TRBJ2-3; D may be TRBD2 (7 bases). Trimming stripped 4 bases from V and 2 bases from J, with 13 bases between. The CDR3 sequence is 15 residues long. Germline V CDR1 and CDR2: SNHLY, FYNNEI.

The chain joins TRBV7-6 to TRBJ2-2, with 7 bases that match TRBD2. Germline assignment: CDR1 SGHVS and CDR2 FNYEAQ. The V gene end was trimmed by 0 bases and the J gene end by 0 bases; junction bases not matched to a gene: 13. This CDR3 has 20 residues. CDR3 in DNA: TGTGCCAGCAGCTTAGCAGTTGACGGCGGGGAGGGCGCGAACACCGGGGAGCTGTTTTTT. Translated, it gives CASSLAVDGGEGANTGELFF.